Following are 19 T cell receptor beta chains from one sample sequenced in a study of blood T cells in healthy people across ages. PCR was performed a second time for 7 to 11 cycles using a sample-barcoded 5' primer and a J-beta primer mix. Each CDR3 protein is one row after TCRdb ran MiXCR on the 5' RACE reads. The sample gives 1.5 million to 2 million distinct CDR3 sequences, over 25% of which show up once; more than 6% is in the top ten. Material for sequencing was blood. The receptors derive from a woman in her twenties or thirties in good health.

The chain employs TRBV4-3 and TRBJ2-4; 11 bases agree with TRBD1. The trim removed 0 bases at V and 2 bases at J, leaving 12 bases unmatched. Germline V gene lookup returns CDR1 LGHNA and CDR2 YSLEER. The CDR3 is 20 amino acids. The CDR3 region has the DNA TGCGCCAGCAGCCAAGATCTAGAGCCCGGGACAGGGGGGACCAAAAACATTCAGTACTTC. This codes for CASSQDLEPGTGGTKNIQYF.

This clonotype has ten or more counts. The CDR3 loop is CASSFGVNNEQFF. The DNA of the CDR3 is TGTGCCAGCAGCTTCGGGGTGAACAATGAGCAGTTCTTC. The V call is TRBV7-2, the J call TRBJ2-1; a weak D match, TRBD2 (5 bases). This CDR3 region has 13 residues. The V end lost 3 bases, the J end lost 5 bases, and 8 bases lay between the germline ends. Germline V gene data show CDR1 as SGHTA and CDR2 as FQGNSA.

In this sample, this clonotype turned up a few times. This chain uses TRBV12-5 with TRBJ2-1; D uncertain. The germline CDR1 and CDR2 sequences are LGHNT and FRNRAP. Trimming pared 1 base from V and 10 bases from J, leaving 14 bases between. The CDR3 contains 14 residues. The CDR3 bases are TGTGCTAGTGGTTTGGGAGCCGGCAACTACGAGCAGTTCTTC. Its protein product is CASGLGAGNYEQFF.

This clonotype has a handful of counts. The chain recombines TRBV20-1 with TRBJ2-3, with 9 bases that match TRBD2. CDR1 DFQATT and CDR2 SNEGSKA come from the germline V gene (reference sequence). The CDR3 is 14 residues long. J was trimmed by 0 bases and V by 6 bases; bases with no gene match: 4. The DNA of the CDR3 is TGCAGTGCCGAAGCGGGGGGAAGCACAGATACGCAGTATTTT. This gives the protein CSAEAGGSTDTQYF.

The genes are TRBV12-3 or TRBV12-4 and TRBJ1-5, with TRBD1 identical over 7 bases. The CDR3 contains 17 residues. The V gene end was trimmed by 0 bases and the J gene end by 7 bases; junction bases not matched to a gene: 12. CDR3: CASSLAVSTGMEQPQHF. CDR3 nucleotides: TGTGCCAGCAGTTTAGCGGTATCGACAGGGATGGAACAGCCCCAGCATTTT.

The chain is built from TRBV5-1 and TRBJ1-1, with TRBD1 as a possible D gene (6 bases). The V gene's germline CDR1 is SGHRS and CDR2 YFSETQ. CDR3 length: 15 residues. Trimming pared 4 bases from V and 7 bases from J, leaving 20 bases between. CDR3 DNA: TGCGCCAGCAGCCCCCGGCCGGGACACCAACTTGAAGCTTTCTTT. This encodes CASSPRPGHQLEAFF.

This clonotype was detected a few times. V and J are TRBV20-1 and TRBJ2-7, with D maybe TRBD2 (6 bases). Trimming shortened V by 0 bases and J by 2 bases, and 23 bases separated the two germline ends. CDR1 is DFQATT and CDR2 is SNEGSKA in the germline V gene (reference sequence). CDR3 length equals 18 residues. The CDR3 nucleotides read TGCAGTGCTAGAGACGGGTCCCTGGGGGACGGAGGGACCTACGAGCAGTACTTC. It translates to CSARDGSLGDGGTYEQYF.

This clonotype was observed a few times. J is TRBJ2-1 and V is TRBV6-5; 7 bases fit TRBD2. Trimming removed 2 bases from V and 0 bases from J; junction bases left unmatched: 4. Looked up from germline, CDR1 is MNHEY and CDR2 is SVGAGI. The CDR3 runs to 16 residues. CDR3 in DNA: TGTGCCAGCAGTTACACGGCTAGCGGCTCCTACAATGAGCAGTTCTTC. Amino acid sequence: CASSYTASGSYNEQFF.

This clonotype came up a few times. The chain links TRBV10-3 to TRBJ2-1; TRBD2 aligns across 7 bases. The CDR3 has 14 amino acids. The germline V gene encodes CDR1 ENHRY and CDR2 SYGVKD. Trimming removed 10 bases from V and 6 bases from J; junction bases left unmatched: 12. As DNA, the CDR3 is TGTGCCACTACCTCTAGCGGACCTAGCAATGAGCAGTTCTTC. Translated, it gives CATTSSGPSNEQFF.

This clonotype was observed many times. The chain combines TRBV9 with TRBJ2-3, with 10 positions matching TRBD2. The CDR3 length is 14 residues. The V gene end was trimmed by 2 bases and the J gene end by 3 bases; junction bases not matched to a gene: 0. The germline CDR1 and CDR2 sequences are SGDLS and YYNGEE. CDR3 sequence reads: CASSVSGRTDTQYF. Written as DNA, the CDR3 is TGTGCCAGCAGCGTTAGCGGGAGGACAGATACGCAGTATTTT.

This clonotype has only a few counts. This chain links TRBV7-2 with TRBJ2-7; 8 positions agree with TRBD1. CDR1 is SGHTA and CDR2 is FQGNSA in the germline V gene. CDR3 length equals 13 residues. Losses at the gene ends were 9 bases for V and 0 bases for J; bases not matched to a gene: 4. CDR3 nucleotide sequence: TGTGCCAGTGGACAGGGCGTCTCCTACGAGCAGTACTTC. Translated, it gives CASGQGVSYEQYF.

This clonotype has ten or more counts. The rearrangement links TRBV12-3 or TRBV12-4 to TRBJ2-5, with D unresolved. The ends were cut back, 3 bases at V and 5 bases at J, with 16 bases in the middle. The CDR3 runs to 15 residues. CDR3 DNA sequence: TGTGCCAGCAGTTTGAACTCAGGTCTCGGGGAGACCCAGTACTTC. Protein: CASSLNSGLGETQYF.

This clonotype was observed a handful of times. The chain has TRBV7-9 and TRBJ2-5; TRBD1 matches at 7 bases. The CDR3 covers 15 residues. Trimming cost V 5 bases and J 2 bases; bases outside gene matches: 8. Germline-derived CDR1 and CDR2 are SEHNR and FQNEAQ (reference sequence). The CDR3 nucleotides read TGTGCCAGCAGCCCCAGGACAGGTTTTCAAGAGACCCAGTACTTC. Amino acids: CASSPRTGFQETQYF.

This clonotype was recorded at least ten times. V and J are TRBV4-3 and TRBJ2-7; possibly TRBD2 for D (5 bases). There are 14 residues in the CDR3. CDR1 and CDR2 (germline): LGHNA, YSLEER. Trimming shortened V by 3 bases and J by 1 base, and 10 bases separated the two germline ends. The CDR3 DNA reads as TGCGCCAGCAGCCAGGGTTGGAGGTCCTACGAGCAGTACTTC. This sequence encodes CASSQGWRSYEQYF.

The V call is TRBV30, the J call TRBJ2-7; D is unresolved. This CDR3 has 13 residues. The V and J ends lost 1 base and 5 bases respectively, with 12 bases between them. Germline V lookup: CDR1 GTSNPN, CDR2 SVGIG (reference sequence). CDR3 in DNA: TGTGCCTGGAGTGCAAGCAACCGGGACGAGCAGTACTTC. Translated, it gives CAWSASNRDEQYF.

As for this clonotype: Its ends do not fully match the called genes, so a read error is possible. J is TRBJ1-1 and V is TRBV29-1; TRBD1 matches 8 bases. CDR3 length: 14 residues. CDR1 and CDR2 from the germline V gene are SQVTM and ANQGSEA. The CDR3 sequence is CSVQDRGRWTEAFF. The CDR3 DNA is TGCAGCGTTCAAGACAGGGGACGTTGGACTGAAGCTTTCTTT.

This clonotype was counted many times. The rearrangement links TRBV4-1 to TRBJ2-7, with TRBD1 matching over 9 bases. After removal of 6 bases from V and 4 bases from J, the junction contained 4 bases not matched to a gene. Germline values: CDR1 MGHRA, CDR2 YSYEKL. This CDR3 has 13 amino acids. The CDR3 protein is CASSWDRVYEQYF. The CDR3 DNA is TGCGCCAGCAGTTGGGACAGGGTGTACGAGCAGTACTTC.

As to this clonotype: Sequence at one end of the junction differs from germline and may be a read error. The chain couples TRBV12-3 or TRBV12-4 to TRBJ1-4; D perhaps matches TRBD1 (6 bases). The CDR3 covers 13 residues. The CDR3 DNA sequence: TGTACCAGCAGCCCAACAGGGCGGGAAAAACTGTTTTTT. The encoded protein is CTSSPTGREKLFF.

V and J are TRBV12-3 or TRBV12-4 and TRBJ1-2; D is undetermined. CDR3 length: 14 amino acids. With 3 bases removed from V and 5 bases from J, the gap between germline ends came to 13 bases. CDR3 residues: CASSFAGGRYGYTF. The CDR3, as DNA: TGTGCCAGCAGTTTTGCCGGAGGTCGGTATGGCTACACCTTC.